The T cell receptor (beta chain) described here comes from a study of T cells after yellow fever vaccination (dated by TCRdb to between 2017 and 2020). About the study as a whole: The SMART-Seq v4 Ultra Low Input RNA kit was used to prepare libraries from fractions with low cell numbers. Bulk TCR alpha and beta repertoires were sequenced longitudinally to track T-cell clones before and after primary and booster YFV17D yellow fever vaccination. Two healthy male donors, one aged 18 to 30 and one aged 30 to 40 years, were included in the cohort. Blood was drawn at multiple timepoints before and after primary and secondary immunization, with bulk PBMC replicates and cell subsets isolated.

TCR cDNA was synthesized by 5'RACE template switching, which introduced a universal primer site and unique molecular identifiers. Priming for cDNA synthesis came from both the TCR alpha and TCR beta constant segments. Library amplification involved two PCR steps, and the second step added sample barcodes and sequencing adapters. Sequencing of libraries was performed on Illumina HiSeq 2500 (2x100 bp) or NovaSeq (2x150 bp). The published analysis was carried out like this. Demultiplexing of reads and collapsing into UMI consensus sequences were performed with MIGEC, and V(D)J alignment was carried out with MiXCR. Using edgeR on replicate PBMC samples, clonotypes were called vaccine-responding if FDR was below 0.01 and the log2 fold change was above 5 up to day 15. CD4 or CD8 identity was assigned to each bulk clonotype according to whether the clonotype was present at higher abundance in the sequenced CD4 repertoire or the sequenced CD8 repertoire. TCRdb applied fastp at Q25 and MiXCR to the public reads, then kept only in-frame beta chains. One record per CDR3 amino acid sequence lists the most common genes and DNA. These V and J calls are TCRdb output, not the study's own analysis. Here the sample has 200,000 to 300,000 distinct CDR3 sequences; over 10% occur a single time. Roughly 0.5% of the sample lies in the top ten.

This specimen's treatment or condition label, interpreted: live attenuated yellow fever vaccine strain. A standard Ficoll-Paque protocol was used to isolate PBMCs from peripheral blood. CD4 and CD8 T-cell fractions were isolated with Dynabeads CD4 and CD8 positive selection kits. TriZol was used to extract RNA from bulk PBMCs, CD4 and CD8 fractions, and dextramer-positive and dextramer-negative fractions. This clonotype was detected only a few times. What this receptor recognizes is not known. Per-base qualities were not stored, and no clone one base away is much larger. Study-wide findings and limitations: The secondary T-cell response was found to be weaker but faster than the primary response, with a peak reached on day 5 rather than on day 15. A small share of clonotypes was detected in both CD4 and CD8 compartments, with the overlap likely arising from convergent recombination. Because the study included only a couple of donors, the extent to which the findings can be generalized is limited. FACS-sorted repertoires could contain abundant contaminating clonotypes from the bulk population, so computational filtering was required. Most clones expanded after primary vaccination were re-detected after the booster (96% of CD4 and more than 70% of CD8), suggesting broad memory maintenance.

V was cut back by 1 base and J by 0 bases, leaving a gap of 5 bases between them. The CDR3 goes from the cysteine to the phenylalanine over 13 residues. The CDR3 DNA has 39 bases and is translated from base 1. Looking up the germline V gene yields CDR1 SGHRS and CDR2 YFSETQ. Here the chain combines TRBV5-1 and TRBJ2-7, with the D gene call left open. Specimen: CD4+ T cells sorted from PBMCs, collected 45 days after the yellow fever booster vaccination. The receptor was isolated from a man aged 25-45 years who received the YFV17D yellow fever vaccine. The CDR3 corresponds to CASSLLGSYEQYF. The nucleotides are TGCGCCAGCAGCTTGCTGGGCTCCTACGAGCAGTACTTC.